Below, 14 T cell receptor beta chains from the same sample are listed, as sequenced in a study of cytomegalovirus exposure and HLA in healthy donors. The PCR contained 60 Vbeta and 13 Jbeta primers. Here immunoSEQ multiplex PCR was the method, and the copy in TCRdb shows in-frame clones only, minus some. The sample includes 100,000 to 150,000 clones, around 80% of them seen just once. The sequenced sample consisted of PBMCs. The source is a middle-aged woman in good health and CMV-seronegative.

This sequence joins TRBV5-6 and TRBJ2-2, with a weak D call TRBD1 (5 bases). The CDR3 length is 16 residues. In germline, CDR1 is SGHDT, CDR2 YYEEEE. V was cut by 2 bases and J by 0 bases, with 11 bases left in between. The CDR3 region has the DNA TGTGCCAGCAGCTTAGGGGCCGTAACGAACACCGGGGAGCTGTTTTTT. Its translation is CASSLGAVTNTGELFF.

This clone was seen a few times. The chain uses TRBV14 and TRBJ2-6; possibly TRBD1 for D (6 bases). Germline lookup yields CDR1 SGHDN and CDR2 FVKESK. There are 19 residues in the CDR3. V shed 4 bases and J shed 0 bases, with 19 bases lying between them. CDR3 region: CASSRLPGTLRSGANVLTF. CDR3 in DNA: TGTGCCAGCAGCCGCCTTCCTGGGACATTGCGCTCTGGGGCCAACGTCCTGACTTTC.

The chain links TRBV7-2 to TRBJ1-3; no definite D call. The V end lost 5 bases, the J end lost 3 bases, and 8 bases lay between the germline ends. Germline CDR1 reads SGHTA; CDR2 reads FQGNSA. CDR3 length equals 13 residues. CDR3 nucleotides: TGTGCCAGCAGCAGAGAGCATGGAAACACCATATATTTT. Translated: CASSREHGNTIYF.

The rearrangement uses TRBV4-1 and TRBJ2-7; maybe TRBD2 (6 bases). V lost 1 base, J lost 4 bases, and 14 bases lay in between. Germline assignment: CDR1 MGHRA and CDR2 YSYEKL. This CDR3 region has 15 residues. The CDR3 loop reads CASSQAAIGGYEQYF. The CDR3 region has the DNA TGCGCCAGCAGCCAAGCGGCTATAGGAGGGTACGAGCAGTACTTC.

About this clone: Distinct nucleotide sequences in the sample also encode this CDR3. This chain joins TRBV4-2 and TRBJ2-7, with D perhaps matching TRBD1 (6 bases). Germline values: CDR1 LGHNA, CDR2 YNFKEQ. The CDR3 totals 13 residues. V was cut by 5 bases and J by 5 bases, with 13 bases left in between. In nucleotides, the CDR3 is TGTGCCAGCAGCTTGGCTGGGGGCGACGAGCAGTACTTC. It codes for CASSLAGGDEQYF.

The rearrangement joins TRBV27 to TRBJ1-2, with 9 nucleotides matching TRBD1. Germline CDR1 and CDR2: MNHEY and SMNVEV (reference sequence). CDR3 length equals 17 residues. V was pared by 4 bases and J by 0 bases, with 9 bases of the junction left unmatched. The CDR3 coding sequence is TGTGCCAGCAGTTCTCTATCTCGGGACAGGGCTAACTATGGCTACACCTTC. This encodes CASSSLSRDRANYGYTF.

The V and J genes are TRBV6-5 and TRBJ2-3, with D tentatively TRBD1 (5 bases). The CDR3 consists of 15 residues. Germline lookup yields CDR1 MNHEY and CDR2 SVGAGI. Trimming stripped 6 bases from V and 1 base from J, with 14 bases between. CDR3 in DNA: TGTGCCAGCAGCTGGCAGTTAGGGGGCACAGATACGCAGTATTTT. This sequence encodes CASSWQLGGTDTQYF.

The chain is built from TRBV6-1 and TRBJ2-3; possible D gene TRBD2, 5 bases. V lost 6 bases, J lost 2 bases, and 12 bases lay in between. The CDR3 has 14 residues. The germline V gene encodes CDR1 MNHNS and CDR2 SASEGT. In nucleotides, the CDR3 is TGTGCCAGCAGGGACTGGAAACACACAGATACGCAGTATTTT. This gives the protein CASRDWKHTDTQYF.

This sequence joins TRBV13 and TRBJ2-7; possible D gene TRBD1, 6 bases. CDR1 is PRHDT, CDR2 FYEKMQ, per germline (reference sequence). The CDR3 length is 13 residues. Trimming took off 2 bases at V and 3 bases at J, with 8 bases between the two ends. The CDR3, as DNA: TGTGCCAGCAGCTTAAGGGACAACTACGAGCAGTACTTC. Protein: CASSLRDNYEQYF.

The rearrangement joins TRBV19 to TRBJ2-1; 10 nucleotides line up with TRBD2. The CDR3 consists of 17 residues. V dropped 6 bases and J dropped 4; count of bases not matched to a gene: 12. The germline gives CDR1 LNHDA, CDR2 SQIVND (reference sequence). The CDR3 spells CASRGGASAGGYNEQFF. In DNA, the CDR3 is TGTGCCAGTAGGGGGGGGGCCTCAGCGGGAGGGTACAATGAGCAGTTCTTC.

The chain uses TRBV5-1 and TRBJ2-5, with D perhaps matching TRBD2 (6 bases). Trimming left V 3 bases short and J 2 bases short, with 11 bases between. The CDR3 sequence is 14 residues long. Germline V gene sequence: CDR1 SGHRS, CDR2 YFSETQ. DNA for the CDR3: TGCGCCAGCAGCTCGACGGCGGGGCAAGAGACCCAGTACTTC. Translation: CASSSTAGQETQYF. Full variable domain (missing parts from reference TRBV5-1 and TRBJ2-5): KAGVTQTPRYLIKTRGQQVTLSCSPISGHRSVSWYQQTPGQGLQFLFEYFSETQRNKGNFPGRFSGRQFSNSRSEMNVSTLELGDSALYLCASSSTAGQETQYFGPGTRLLVL.

As DNA, the CDR3 is TGCGCCAGCAGCCAAGATGTGGGAGCAAGCTCCTACGAGCAGTACTTC. Protein: CASSQDVGASSYEQYF. The V gene is TRBV4-3, the J gene TRBJ2-7; TRBD2 might be the D (5 bases). The CDR3 totals 16 residues. Germline CDR1 and CDR2: LGHNA and YSLEER. Trimming left V 0 bases short and J 0 bases short, with 12 bases between.

The chain links TRBV19 to TRBJ2-5; 7 nucleotides line up with TRBD1. V dropped 4 bases and J dropped 1; count of bases not matched to a gene: 0. Germline values: CDR1 LNHDA, CDR2 SQIVND (reference sequence). This CDR3 has 13 amino acids. In DNA, the CDR3 is TGTGCCAGTAGTACAGGGGGCCAAGAGACCCAGTACTTC. Amino acid sequence: CASSTGGQETQYF.

This sequence joins TRBV27 and TRBJ2-1; TRBD2 aligns across 13 bases. The trim removed 5 bases at V and 4 bases at J, leaving 2 bases unmatched. Germline V gives CDR1 MNHEY, CDR2 SMNVEV (reference sequence). This CDR3 comprises 15 residues. Written as DNA, the CDR3 is TGTGCCAGCAGTGGACTAGCGGGAGCTTACAATGAGCAGTTCTTC. It encodes CASSGLAGAYNEQFF.